Detailed here is one T cell receptor beta chain. CDR3 length equals 15 residues. Looked up from germline, CDR1 is WNHNN and CDR2 is SYGVQD (reference sequence). V lost 0 bases, J lost 5 bases, and 11 bases lay in between. This sample is part of a study of blood T cell repertoires in COVID-19. On the study more broadly: Sample material is recorded as cDNA or gDNA derived from T cells, B-cell-depleted T cells, or PBMCs.

Some clones are missing from TCRdb's copy, which holds only in-frame ones; the method was immunoSEQ multiplex PCR. The table lists 42,000 or so clones, about 90% of them singletons, with roughly 8.3% in the top ten. What was sequenced was peripheral blood. The V gene is TRBV10-1, the J gene TRBJ2-1; D unresolved. The sequence derives from a man aged 50-59 years with active COVID-19. CDR3 sequence: CASSESIPSNNEQFF. CDR3 DNA: TGCGCCAGCAGTGAGTCAATCCCATCAAACAATGAGCAGTTCTTC.